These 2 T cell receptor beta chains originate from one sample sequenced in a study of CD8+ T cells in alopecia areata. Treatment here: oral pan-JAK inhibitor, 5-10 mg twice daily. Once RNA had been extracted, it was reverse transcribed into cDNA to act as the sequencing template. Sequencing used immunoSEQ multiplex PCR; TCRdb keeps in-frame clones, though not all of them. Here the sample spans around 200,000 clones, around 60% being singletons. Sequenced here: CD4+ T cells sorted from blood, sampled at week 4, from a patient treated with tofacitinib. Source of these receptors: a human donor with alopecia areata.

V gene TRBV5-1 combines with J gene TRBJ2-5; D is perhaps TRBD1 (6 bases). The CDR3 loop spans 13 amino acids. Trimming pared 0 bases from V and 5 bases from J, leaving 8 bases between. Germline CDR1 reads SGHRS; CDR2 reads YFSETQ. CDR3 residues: CASSLVGAETQYF. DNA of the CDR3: TGCGCCAGCAGCTTGGTGGGGGCGGAGACCCAGTACTTC.

CDR3 region: CASSSTRLDTQYF. CDR3 in DNA: TGTGCCAGCAGCTCCACTCGGTTGGATACGCAGTATTTT. The chain links TRBV7-3 to TRBJ2-3, with D uncertain. From germline, CDR1 is SGHTA and CDR2 FQGTGA. This CDR3 is built from 13 residues. With 4 bases removed from V and 6 bases from J, the gap between germline ends came to 11 bases.